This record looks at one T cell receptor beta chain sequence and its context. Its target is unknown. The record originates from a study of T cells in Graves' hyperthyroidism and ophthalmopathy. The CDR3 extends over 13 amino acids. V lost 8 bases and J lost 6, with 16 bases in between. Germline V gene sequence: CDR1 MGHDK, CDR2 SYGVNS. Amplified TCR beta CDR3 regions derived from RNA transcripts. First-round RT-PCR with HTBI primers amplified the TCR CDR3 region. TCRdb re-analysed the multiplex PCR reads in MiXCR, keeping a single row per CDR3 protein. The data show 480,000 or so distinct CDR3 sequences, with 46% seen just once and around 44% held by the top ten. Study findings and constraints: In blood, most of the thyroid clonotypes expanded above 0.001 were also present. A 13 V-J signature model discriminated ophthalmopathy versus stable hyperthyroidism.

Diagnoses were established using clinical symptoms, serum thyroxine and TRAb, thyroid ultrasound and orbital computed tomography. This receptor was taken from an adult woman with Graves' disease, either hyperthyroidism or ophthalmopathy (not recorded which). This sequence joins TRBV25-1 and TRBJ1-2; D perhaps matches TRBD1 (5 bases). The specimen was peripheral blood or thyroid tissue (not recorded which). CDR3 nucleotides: TGTGCCAGCTTATCTGCCAGGGCCGATGGCTACACCTTC. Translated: CASLSARADGYTF.